Shown below are 7 T cell receptor beta chains from a single sample sequenced in a study of response to subunit inactivated influenza vaccine (dated by TCRdb to the late 2010s). Library creation used RT-PCR. Instrument used: Illumina HiSeq 2500. The public reads were reanalyzed by TCRdb: fastp trimming at Q25, MiXCR alignment, in-frame beta chains only. Rows matching on CDR3 protein sequence are summarized as one entry with the most common DNA and genes. Counted in this sample were around 320,000 distinct CDR3 sequences; approximately 23% of them appeared once. 10% to 13% of the sample is taken by the ten largest. The sample here was PBMCs from blood, taken 21 months after vaccination. The receptors shown here come from a man in his fifties or sixties who received an inactivated influenza vaccine. Donor details come from another sample of the same person, matched by shared clones.

This clonotype was observed a handful of times. The gene calls are TRBV7-3 and TRBJ1-1, with D perhaps matching TRBD1 (6 bases). CDR1 and CDR2 (germline): SGHTA, FQGTGA. V gave up 5 bases and J gave up 4 bases, with 14 bases separating them. CDR3 length: 14 residues. CDR3 coding DNA: TGTGCCAGCAGCCGAGGGGGGGAGCCCACTGAAGCTTTCTTT. Translating it yields CASSRGGEPTEAFF.

Many counts were recorded for this clonotype. This chain joins TRBV7-9 and TRBJ1-1, with 8 bases that match TRBD1. The V and J ends lost 5 bases and 5 bases, in that order; junction bases with no gene match: 10. Germline V lookup: CDR1 SEHNR, CDR2 FQNEAQ (reference sequence). The CDR3 length is 15 residues. The CDR3 here is CASSDPPGGRTEAFF. For the CDR3, the DNA is TGTGCCAGCAGCGACCCGCCAGGGGGCAGGACTGAAGCTTTCTTT.

This chain joins TRBV10-3 and TRBJ2-3; 7 bases align to TRBD1. CDR1 is ENHRY, CDR2 SYGVKD, per germline. V was pared by 7 bases and J by 4 bases, with 5 bases of the junction left unmatched. The length of the CDR3 is 13 residues. DNA for the CDR3: TGTGCCATCACCCGGGACAGTTCAGATACGCAGTATTTT. Translation: CAITRDSSDTQYF.

There are a few counts of this clonotype. The chain has TRBV5-4 and TRBJ1-1; D might be TRBD1 (5 bases). The CDR3 runs 14 residues. Germline V CDR1 and CDR2: SGHNT, YYREEE (reference sequence). Trimming removed 4 bases at V and 1 base at J, with 11 bases between. CDR3 sequence (DNA): TGTGCCAGCAGCCAGGGACTCTCGAACACTGAAGCTTTCTTT. Translation: CASSQGLSNTEAFF.

In this sample, this clonotype turned up a few times. The chain uses TRBV4-1 and TRBJ1-1, with D possibly matching TRBD1 (5 bases). This CDR3 region has 15 residues. V lost 1 base and J lost 3, with 12 bases in between. Germline CDR1 and CDR2: MGHRA and YSYEKL. The CDR3 region is CASSQVSGPDTEAFF. CDR3 DNA: TGCGCCAGCAGCCAAGTTTCAGGGCCGGACACTGAAGCTTTCTTT.

This clonotype has a handful of counts. The chain links TRBV28 to TRBJ1-2; no reliable D call. From germline, CDR1 is MDHEN and CDR2 SYDVKM. The CDR3 length is 17 residues. V was clipped by 5 bases and J by 0 bases, with 19 bases between them. CDR3 sequence reads: CASSLTRDYGANYGYTF. For the CDR3, the DNA is TGTGCCAGCAGTCTCACCCGAGATTACGGAGCTAACTATGGCTACACCTTC.

This chain joins TRBV5-1 and TRBJ2-4; no clear D gene. The germline CDR1 and CDR2 sequences are SGHRS and YFSETQ. Trimming left V 2 bases short and J 7 bases short, with 13 bases between. The CDR3 covers 14 residues. Written as DNA, the CDR3 is TGCGCCAGCAGCTTTCGCCCCGATGATAACATTCAGTACTTC. Protein: CASSFRPDDNIQYF.